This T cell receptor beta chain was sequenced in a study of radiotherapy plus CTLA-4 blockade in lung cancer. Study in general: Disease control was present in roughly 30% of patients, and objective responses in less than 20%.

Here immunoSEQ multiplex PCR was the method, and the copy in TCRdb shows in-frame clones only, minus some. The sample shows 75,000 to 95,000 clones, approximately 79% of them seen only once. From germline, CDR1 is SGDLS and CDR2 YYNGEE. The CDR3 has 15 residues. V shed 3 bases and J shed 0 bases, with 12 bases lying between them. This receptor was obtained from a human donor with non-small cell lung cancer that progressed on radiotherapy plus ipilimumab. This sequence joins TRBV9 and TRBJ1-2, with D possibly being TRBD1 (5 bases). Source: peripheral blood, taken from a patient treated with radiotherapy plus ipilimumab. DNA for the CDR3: TGTGCCAGCAGCGCCCGGGACTCAGCTAACTATGGCTACACCTTC. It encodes CASSARDSANYGYTF.